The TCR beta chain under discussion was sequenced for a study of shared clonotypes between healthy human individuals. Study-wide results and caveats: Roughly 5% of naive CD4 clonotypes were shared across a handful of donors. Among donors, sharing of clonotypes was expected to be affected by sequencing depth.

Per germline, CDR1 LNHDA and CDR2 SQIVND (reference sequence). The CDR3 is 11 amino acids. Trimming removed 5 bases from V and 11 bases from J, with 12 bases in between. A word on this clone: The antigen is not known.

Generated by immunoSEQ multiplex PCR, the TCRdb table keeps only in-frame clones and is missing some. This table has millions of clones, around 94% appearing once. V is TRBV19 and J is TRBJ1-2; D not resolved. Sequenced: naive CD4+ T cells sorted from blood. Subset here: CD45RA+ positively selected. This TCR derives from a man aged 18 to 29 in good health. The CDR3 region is CASSLAMSYTF. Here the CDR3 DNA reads TGTGCCAGTAGTCTTGCGATGAGTTACACCTTC.